This TCR beta chain was found in a study of shared clonotypes between healthy human individuals. V trimming: 5 bases; J trimming: 2 bases; junction bases outside the gene matches: 7. The CDR3 loop spans 16 amino acids. Per the germline V gene, CDR1 is MDHEN and CDR2 is SYDVKM. Comment on this clone: Its specificity is unknown.

CD45RO-negative cells were positively selected for CCR7, leaving out terminally differentiated effector memory CD45RA+ cells. The donors were all Caucasian adults (living in Nashville, Tennessee). Produced via immunoSEQ multiplex PCR; TCRdb's table is partial and in-frame only. Seen here are millions of clones, roughly 94% observed once, and the top ten hold around 1.1%. General study findings and limits: Naive CD4 clonotypes overlapped across a few donors at around 4.7%. Generation probabilities of non-shared clonotypes were lower (relative to those shared by all four donors). Clonotype sharing levels among donors were expected to vary with sequencing depth.

The sequence was collected from a young man in good health. V and J are TRBV28 and TRBJ2-5; 11 bases line up with TRBD2. Input material: naive CD8+ T cells sorted from blood. This CDR3 reads CASSAKGLAEQETQYF. Written as DNA, the CDR3 is TGTGCCAGCAGTGCTAAGGGACTAGCGGAGCAAGAGACCCAGTACTTC.